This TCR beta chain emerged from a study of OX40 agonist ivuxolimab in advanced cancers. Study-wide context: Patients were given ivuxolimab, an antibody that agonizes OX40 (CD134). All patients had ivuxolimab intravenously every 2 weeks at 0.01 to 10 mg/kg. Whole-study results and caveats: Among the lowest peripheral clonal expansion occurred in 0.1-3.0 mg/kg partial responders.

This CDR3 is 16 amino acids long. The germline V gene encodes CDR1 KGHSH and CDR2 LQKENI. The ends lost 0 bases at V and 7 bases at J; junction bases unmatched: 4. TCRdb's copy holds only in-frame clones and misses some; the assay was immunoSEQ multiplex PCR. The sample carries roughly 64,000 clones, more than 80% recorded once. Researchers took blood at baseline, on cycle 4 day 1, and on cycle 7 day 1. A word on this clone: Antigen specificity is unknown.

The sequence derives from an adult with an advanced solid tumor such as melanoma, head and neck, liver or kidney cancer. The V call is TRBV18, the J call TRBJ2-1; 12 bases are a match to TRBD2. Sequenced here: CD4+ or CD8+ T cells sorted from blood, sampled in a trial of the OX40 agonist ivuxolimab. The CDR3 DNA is TGTGCCAGCTCACCACCCCCGACTAGCGGGAGTAATGAGCAGTTCTTC. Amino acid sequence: CASSPPPTSGSNEQFF. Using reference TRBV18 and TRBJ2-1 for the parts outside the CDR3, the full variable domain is NAGVMQNPRHLVRRRGQEARLRCSPMKGHSHVYWYRQLPEEGLKFMVYLQKENIIDESGMPKERFSAEFPKEGPSILRIQQVVRGDSAAYFCASSPPPTSGSNEQFFGPGTRLTVL.